Sequencing of this TCR beta chain was carried out in a study of metastatic and nonmetastatic thyroid tumors. Study overall: For malignant and benign thyroid patients, tumor or nodule tissue and blood were the sources whose repertoires were compared.

MiXCR re-clonotyped the PCR reads for TCRdb. Found here are around 20,000 clones, around a quarter of them singletons; the top ten hold roughly a tenth. The ends lost 5 bases at V and 4 bases at J; junction bases unmatched: 9. Germline CDR1 reads MDHEN; CDR2 reads SYDVKM. CDR3 length: 15 residues. This clone has just a few counts. No patient had received any treatment before thyroid surgery. The J gene is TRBJ2-7, the V gene TRBV28, with 9 bases aligning to TRBD1. The source of this sequence is a female donor with papillary thyroid cancer or a benign thyroid nodule (not recorded which). Some clones in this sample may be carry-over from other donors' samples. The sample taken for sequencing was tumor tissue. The CDR3 spells CASSLTTGTGYEQYF. The CDR3 DNA is TGTGCCAGCAGTCTTACGACCGGGACAGGGTACGAGCAGTACTTC.